This T cell receptor (beta chain) was obtained from a study of a mutant IDH1 vaccine in newly diagnosed glioma. Study information: Vaccine dosing followed radiotherapy by 4-6 weeks, or accompanied temozolomide cycles. Findings of the study overall: Immune responses arising from the vaccine appeared in about 93% of patients.

Germline lookup yields CDR1 SGHTA and CDR2 FQGNSA. This CDR3 is built from 15 residues. Deletions cut 2 bases from V and 7 bases from J, with 15 bases between. This clone was observed a single time. Its specificity is unknown. TCRdb keeps only in-frame clones here, not all; method: immunoSEQ multiplex PCR. The table has around 19,000 clones, roughly four fifths seen once. Specified time point: week 23, last vaccination. Vaccination comprised doses that each held 300 ug of mutant IDH1 20-mer peptide, plus topical imiquimod. This specimen consisted of PBMCs, obtained from a glioma patient whose treatment included an IDH1 peptide vaccine. The TCR originated in a man under 40 with glioma. The chain combines TRBV7-2 with TRBJ2-4; D possibly corresponds to TRBD2 (5 bases). The CDR3 coding sequence is TGTGCCAGCAGCTTAACCCCCCGGGGAAGGAACATTCAGTACTTC. Translation: CASSLTPRGRNIQYF.